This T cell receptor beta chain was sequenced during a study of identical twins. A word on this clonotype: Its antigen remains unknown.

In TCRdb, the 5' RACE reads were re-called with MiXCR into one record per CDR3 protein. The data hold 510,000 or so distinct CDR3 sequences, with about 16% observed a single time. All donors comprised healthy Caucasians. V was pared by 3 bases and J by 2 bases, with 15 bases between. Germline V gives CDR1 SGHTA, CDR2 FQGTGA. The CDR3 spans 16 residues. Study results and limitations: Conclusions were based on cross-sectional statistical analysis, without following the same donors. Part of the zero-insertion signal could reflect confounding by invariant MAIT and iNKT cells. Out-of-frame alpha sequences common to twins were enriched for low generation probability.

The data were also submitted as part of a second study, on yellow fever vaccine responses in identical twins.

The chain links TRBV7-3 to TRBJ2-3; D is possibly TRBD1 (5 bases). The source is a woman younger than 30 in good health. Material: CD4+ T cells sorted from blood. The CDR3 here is CASSFSLGAATDTQYF. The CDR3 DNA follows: TGTGCCAGCAGCTTCTCTCTTGGGGCTGCCACAGATACGCAGTATTTT.